The present T cell receptor beta chain was sequenced within a study of T cells in Graves' hyperthyroidism and ophthalmopathy. TCR beta CDR3 sequences were amplified from RNA transcripts. Initially, a first-round RT-PCR of the TCR CDR3 employed the HTBI primer set. TCRdb analysed the multiplex PCR reads with MiXCR anew, one entry per CDR3 protein. The profile covers hundreds of thousands of distinct CDR3 sequences, with about 35% appearing a single time and more than 25% taken by the ten largest. Ten or more counts support this clonotype. Diagnosis relied on clinical symptoms, serum thyroxine and TRAb, thyroid ultrasound and orbital computed tomography. This CDR3 contains 14 residues. Germline CDR1 MGHDK, CDR2 SYGVNS. J was trimmed by 4 bases and V by 4 bases; bases with no gene match: 6.

The sequencing input was blood. The origin of this receptor is a woman in her thirties or forties with Graves' hyperthyroidism. This chain joins TRBV25-1 and TRBJ1-2; 7 bases map to TRBD1. CDR3 DNA: TGTGCCAGCAGTGGGACAGGACCTATCTATGGCTACACCTTC. Translated, it gives CASSGTGPIYGYTF.